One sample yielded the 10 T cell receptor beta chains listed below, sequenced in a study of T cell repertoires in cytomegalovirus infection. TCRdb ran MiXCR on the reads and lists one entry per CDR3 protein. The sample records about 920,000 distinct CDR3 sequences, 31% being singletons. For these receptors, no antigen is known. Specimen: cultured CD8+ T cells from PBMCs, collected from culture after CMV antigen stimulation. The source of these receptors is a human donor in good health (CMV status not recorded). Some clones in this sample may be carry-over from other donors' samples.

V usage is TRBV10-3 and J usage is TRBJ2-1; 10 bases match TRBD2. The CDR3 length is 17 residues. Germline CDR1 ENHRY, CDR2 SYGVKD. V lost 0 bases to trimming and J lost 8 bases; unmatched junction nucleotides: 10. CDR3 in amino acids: CAISESERGGLDYEQFF. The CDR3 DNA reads TGTGCCATCAGTGAGTCTGAGCGGGGGGGCCTTGACTATGAGCAGTTCTTC.

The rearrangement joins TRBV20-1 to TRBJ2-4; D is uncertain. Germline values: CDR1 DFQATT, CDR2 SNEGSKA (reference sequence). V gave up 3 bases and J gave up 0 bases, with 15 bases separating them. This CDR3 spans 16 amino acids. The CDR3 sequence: CSARGWINGAKNIQYF. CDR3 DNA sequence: TGCAGTGCTAGGGGCTGGATCAACGGAGCCAAAAACATTCAGTACTTC.

The CDR3 sequence: CASSSAYLSGVYEQYF. As DNA, the CDR3 is TGTGCCAGCAGTTCCGCTTATCTTAGCGGGGTCTACGAGCAGTACTTC. The chain uses TRBV27 and TRBJ2-7; 8 nucleotides agree with TRBD2. This CDR3 has 16 amino acids. V lost 4 bases and J lost 3; bases outside the gene matches: 11. Germline V lookup: CDR1 MNHEY, CDR2 SMNVEV (reference sequence).

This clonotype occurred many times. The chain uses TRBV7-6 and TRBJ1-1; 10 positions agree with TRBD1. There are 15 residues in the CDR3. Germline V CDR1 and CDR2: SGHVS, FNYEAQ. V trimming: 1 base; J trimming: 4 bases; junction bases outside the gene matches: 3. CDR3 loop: CASSLVRDRGTEAFF. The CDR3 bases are TGTGCCAGCAGCTTAGTCCGGGACAGGGGCACTGAAGCTTTCTTT.

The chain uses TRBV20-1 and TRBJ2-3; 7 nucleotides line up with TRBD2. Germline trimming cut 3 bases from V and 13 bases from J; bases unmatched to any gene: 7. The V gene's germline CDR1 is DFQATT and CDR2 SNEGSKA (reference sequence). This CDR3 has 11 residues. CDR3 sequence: CSASTGGREYF. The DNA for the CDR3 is TGCAGTGCTAGCACGGGGGGTAGGGAGTATTTT.

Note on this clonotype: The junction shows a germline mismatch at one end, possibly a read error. CDR3 nucleotides: TGTGCCATCAGTGAGCCGGACAGCACTCAGCCCCAGCATTTT. This translates into CAISEPDSTQPQHF. J is TRBJ1-5 and V is TRBV10-3, with D possibly being TRBD1 (6 bases). Germline values: CDR1 ENHRY, CDR2 SYGVKD. The CDR3 contains 14 residues.

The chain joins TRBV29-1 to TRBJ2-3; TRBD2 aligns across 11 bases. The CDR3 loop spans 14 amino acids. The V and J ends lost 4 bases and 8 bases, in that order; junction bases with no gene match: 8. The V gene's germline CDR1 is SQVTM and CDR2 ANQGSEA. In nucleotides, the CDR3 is TGCAGCGTTGCACTAGCGGGGGTGGTAGGTACGCAGTATTTT. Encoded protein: CSVALAGVVGTQYF.

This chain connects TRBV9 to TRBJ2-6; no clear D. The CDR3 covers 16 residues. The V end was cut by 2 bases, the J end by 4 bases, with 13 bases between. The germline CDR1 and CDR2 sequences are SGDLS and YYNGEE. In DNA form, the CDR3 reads TGTGCCAGCAGCGTCCCGAAGGCGTACGGGGCCAACGTCCTGACTTTC. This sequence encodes CASSVPKAYGANVLTF.

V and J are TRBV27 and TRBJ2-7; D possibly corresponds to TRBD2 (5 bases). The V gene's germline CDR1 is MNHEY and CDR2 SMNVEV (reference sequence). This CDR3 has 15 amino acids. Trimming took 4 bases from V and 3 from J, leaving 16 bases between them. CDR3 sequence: CASSYYGKSGYEQYF. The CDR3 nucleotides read TGTGCCAGCAGTTATTACGGAAAAAGCGGCTACGAGCAGTACTTC.

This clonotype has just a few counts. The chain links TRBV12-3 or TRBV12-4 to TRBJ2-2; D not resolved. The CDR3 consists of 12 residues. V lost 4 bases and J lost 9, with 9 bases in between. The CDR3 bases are TGTGCCAGCAGTTCAGAAATTAGGGAGCTGTTTTTT. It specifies CASSSEIRELFF.